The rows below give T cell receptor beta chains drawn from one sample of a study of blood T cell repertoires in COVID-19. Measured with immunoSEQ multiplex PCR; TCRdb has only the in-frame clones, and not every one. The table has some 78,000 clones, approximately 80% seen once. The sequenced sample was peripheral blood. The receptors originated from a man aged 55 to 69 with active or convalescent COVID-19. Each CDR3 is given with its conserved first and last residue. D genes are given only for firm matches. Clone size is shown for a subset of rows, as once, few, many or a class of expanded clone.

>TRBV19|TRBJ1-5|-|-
TGTGCCGTTGCGGCGGGGAACTACAATCAGCCCCAGCATTTT
CAVAAGNYNQPQHF
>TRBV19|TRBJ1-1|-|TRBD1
TGTGCCAGTAGTATGACAGGGACGAACACTGAAGCTTTCTTT
CASSMTGTNTEAFF
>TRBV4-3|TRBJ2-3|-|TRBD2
TGCGCCAGCAGCCAAGGGGCGGGACTAGCTCCCAATGCGCAGTATTTT
CASSQGAGLAPNAQYF
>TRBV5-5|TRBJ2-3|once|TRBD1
TGTGCCAGCAGGCCGGGACAGGGAAGCACAGATACGCAGTATTTT
CASRPGQGSTDTQYF
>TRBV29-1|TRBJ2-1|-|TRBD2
TGCAGCGTTGAAAATCTGGCCAGCGGGGTTGGAACCTCCTACAATGAGCAGTTCTTC
CSVENLASGVGTSYNEQFF
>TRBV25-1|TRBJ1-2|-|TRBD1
TGTGCCAGCAGTGAATCCTTAGGACAGGGGGGCCACTATGGCTACACCTTC
CASSESLGQGGHYGYTF
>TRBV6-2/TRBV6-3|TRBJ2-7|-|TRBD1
TGTGCCAGCAGTCGGAGACAGGGGGTCAGGGAGCAGTACTTC
CASSRRQGVREQYF
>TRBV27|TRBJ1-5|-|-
TGTGCCAGCAGTTTCGGGGGAGCTCAGCCCCAGCATTTT
CASSFGGAQPQHF
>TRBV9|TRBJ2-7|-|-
TGTGCCAGCAGCGAGGAGTGGGGCGGCGAGCAGTACTTC
CASSEEWGGEQYF
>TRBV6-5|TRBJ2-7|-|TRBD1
TGTGCCAGCAGTTACGCAGGACAGGGCAAATACGAGCAGTACTTC
CASSYAGQGKYEQYF
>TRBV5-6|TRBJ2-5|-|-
TGTGCCAGCAGCTTGGGTCTAAAAGAGACCCAGTACTTC
CASSLGLKETQYF
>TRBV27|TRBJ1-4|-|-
TGTGCCAGCAGTCCGATGGGGGGAAAGGGTGAAAAACTGTTTTTT
CASSPMGGKGEKLFF
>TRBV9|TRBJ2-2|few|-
TGTGCCAGCAGCGTACGGGGGATGAACACCGGGGAGCTGTTTTTT
CASSVRGMNTGELFF
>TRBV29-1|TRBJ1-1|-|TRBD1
TGCAGCGTGGACCGGACCGGACAGGGTACTGAAGCTTTCTTT
CSVDRTGQGTEAFF
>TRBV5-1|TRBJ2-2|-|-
TGCGCCAGCAGCCCGGGACACATAACCGGGGAGCTGTTTTTT
CASSPGHITGELFF
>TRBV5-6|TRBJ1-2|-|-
TGTGCCAGCAGCTTGAGGGAGGGGGTGATTGGCTACACCTTC
CASSLREGVIGYTF
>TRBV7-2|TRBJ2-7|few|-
TGTGCCAGCAGCCTCCCCGTCGGGGGTAGCTCCTACGAGCAGTACTTC
CASSLPVGGSSYEQYF
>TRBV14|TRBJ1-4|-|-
TGTGCCAGCAGCCAAGTGGGCGAAAAACTGTTTTTT
CASSQVGEKLFF
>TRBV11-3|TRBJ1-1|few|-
TGTGCCAGCAGCTTAGACCGCGGCACTGCTGCTTTCTTT
CASSLDRGTAAFF
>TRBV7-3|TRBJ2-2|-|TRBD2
TGTGCCAGCAGCTTCTCCGGGACTAGCGGGACCGGGGAGCTGTTTTTT
CASSFSGTSGTGELFF
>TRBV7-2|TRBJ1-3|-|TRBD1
TGTGCCAGCAGCTTAGACCAGGGGGCGAGTGGAAACACCATATATTTT
CASSLDQGASGNTIYF
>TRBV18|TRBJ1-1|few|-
TGTGCCAGCTCACCGGACATGAACACTGAAGCTTTCTTT
CASSPDMNTEAFF
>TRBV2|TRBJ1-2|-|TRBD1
TGTGCAGACTGGAAGGGGGGACAGGGCTATGGCTACACCTTC
CADWKGGQGYGYTF
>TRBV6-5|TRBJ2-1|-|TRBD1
TGTGCCAGCAGTTACTCTCGGACAGGGCCTAGAAATGAGCAGTTCTTC
CASSYSRTGPRNEQFF
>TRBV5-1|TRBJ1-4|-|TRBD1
TGCGCCAGCAGCACGGGACAGACTAATGAAAAACTGTTTTTT
CASSTGQTNEKLFF
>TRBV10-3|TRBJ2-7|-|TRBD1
TGTGCCACGAGTTCCAGGGGGCAGGACGAGCAGTACTTC
CATSSRGQDEQYF
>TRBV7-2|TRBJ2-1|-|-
TGTGCCAGCAGCCTGCCGGGGAGGGGGAATGAGCAGTTCTTC
CASSLPGRGNEQFF
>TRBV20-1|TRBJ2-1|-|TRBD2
TGCAGTGCTAGTCGGCGGGGGGGCCGAGTGGAGCAGTTCTTC
CSASRRGGRVEQFF
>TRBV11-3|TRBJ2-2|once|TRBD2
TGTGCCAGCAGCACCTCGACTAGCGGGGGTCACAGCGGGGAGCTGTTTTTT
CASSTSTSGGHSGELFF
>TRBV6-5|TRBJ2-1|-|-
TGTGCCAGCAGTTCACTCCGGGGTGGAGAAAATGAGCAGTTCTTC
CASSSLRGGENEQFF
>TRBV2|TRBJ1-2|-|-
TGTGCCAGCAGTGAAGCGCTCCAGGGAGGTTATGGCTACACCTTC
CASSEALQGGYGYTF
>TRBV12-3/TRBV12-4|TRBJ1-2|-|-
TGTGCCAGCTCCGGACAAAACTATGGCTACACCTTC
CASSGQNYGYTF
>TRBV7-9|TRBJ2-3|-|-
TGTGCCAGCAGCTCGGAGTCTTCCTCTCCGCAGTATTTT
CASSSESSSPQYF
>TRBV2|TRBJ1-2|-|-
TGTGCCAGCAATCAGGCCTACTATGGCTACACCTTC
CASNQAYYGYTF
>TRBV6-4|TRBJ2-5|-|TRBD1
TGTGCCAGCAGAGGACAGGGGGAAGAGACCCAGTACTTC
CASRGQGEETQYF
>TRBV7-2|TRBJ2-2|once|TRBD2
TGTGCCAGCAGCTTAAGCTCGGGTAGCGGGGGGACGAACACCGGGGAGCTGTTTTTT
CASSLSSGSGGTNTGELFF
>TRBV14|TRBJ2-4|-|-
TGTGCCAGCAGCCCAGGGGCGTTGGACATTCAGTACTTC
CASSPGALDIQYF
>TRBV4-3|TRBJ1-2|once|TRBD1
TGCGCCAGCAGCCAAATTACAGGGGGGGATGGCTACACCTTC
CASSQITGGDGYTF